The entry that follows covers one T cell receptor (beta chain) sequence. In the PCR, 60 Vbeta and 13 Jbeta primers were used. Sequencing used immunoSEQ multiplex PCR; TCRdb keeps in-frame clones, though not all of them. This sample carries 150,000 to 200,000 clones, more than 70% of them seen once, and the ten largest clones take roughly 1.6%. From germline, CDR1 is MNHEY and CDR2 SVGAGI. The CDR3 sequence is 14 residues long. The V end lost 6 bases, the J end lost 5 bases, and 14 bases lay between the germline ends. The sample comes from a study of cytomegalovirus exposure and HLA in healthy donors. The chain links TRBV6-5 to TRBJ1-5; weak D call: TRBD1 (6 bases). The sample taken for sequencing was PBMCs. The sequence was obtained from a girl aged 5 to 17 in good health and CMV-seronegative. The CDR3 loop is CASSLQGEDQPQHF. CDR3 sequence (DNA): TGTGCCAGCAGCCTACAGGGCGAGGATCAGCCCCAGCATTTT.